These 21 T cell receptor beta chains were sequenced from one sample in a study of response to subunit inactivated influenza vaccine. TCRdb processed the RT-PCR reads anew with MiXCR; each CDR3 protein has one entry. Of fewer than 350,000 distinct CDR3 sequences listed, 21% are singletons. This sample comprised PBMCs from blood, obtained less than 22 months after vaccination. These receptors were collected from a man in his fifties or sixties who received an inactivated influenza vaccine.

This clonotype appeared many times. The chain links TRBV6-2 or TRBV6-3 to TRBJ2-5; 8 bases map to TRBD2. The CDR3 spans 14 residues. CDR1 MNHEY and CDR2 SVGEGT come from the germline V gene. Unmatched junction bases numbered 1, after V lost 0 bases and J lost 4 bases. CDR3 region: CASSYSREVETQYF. In nucleotides, the CDR3 is TGTGCCAGCAGTTACTCGCGGGAGGTAGAGACCCAGTACTTC.

The rearrangement uses TRBV20-1 and TRBJ1-1; D call uncertain. The germline CDR1 and CDR2 sequences are DFQATT and SNEGSKA (reference sequence). Trimming took 1 base from V and 1 from J, leaving 10 bases between them. This CDR3 is 14 amino acids long. CDR3 bases: TGCAGTGCTAGAGGTGGACCGACGAACACTGAAGCTTTCTTT. Its protein is CSARGGPTNTEAFF.

This sequence joins TRBV23-1 and TRBJ1-4, with D possibly being TRBD1 (5 bases). TRBV23-1 is assigned to the ORF class and has an uncertain function. The V gene lost 4 bases and the J gene lost 0 bases, with 21 bases spanning the gap. The CDR3 is 19 residues long. The CDR3 DNA is TGCGCCAGCAGTCTTAGGACATGCGGACCCACTGCAACTAATGAAAAACTGTTTTTT. The encoded protein is CASSLRTCGPTATNEKLFF.

The chain employs TRBV12-3 or TRBV12-4 and TRBJ2-5, with 9 bases lining up with TRBD1. The CDR3 covers 16 residues. After removal of 6 bases from V and 0 bases from J, the junction contained 8 bases not matched to a gene. CDR3 in amino acids: CASSGRTGVDQETQYF. The CDR3, as DNA: TGTGCCAGCAGCGGACGGACAGGGGTGGACCAAGAGACCCAGTACTTC.

The V and J genes are TRBV4-2 and TRBJ1-6; 9 bases line up with TRBD1. CDR3 length equals 19 residues. The V gene's germline CDR1 is LGHNA and CDR2 YNFKEQ. With 0 bases clipped from V and 3 bases from J, the junction kept 9 bases outside the gene matches. The CDR3 sequence: CASSQEAQGQGFYNSPLHF. The CDR3 bases are TGTGCCAGCAGCCAAGAAGCCCAGGGACAGGGCTTCTATAATTCACCCCTCCACTTT.

A few counts support this clonotype. This chain joins TRBV7-6 and TRBJ2-2, with D unclear. Germline CDR1 reads SGHVS; CDR2 reads FNYEAQ. Trimming pared 5 bases from V and 5 bases from J, leaving 18 bases between. This CDR3 has 16 residues. In nucleotides, the CDR3 is TGTGCCAGCAGCCCTTGGTCAATAGAGCTTACCGGGGAGCTGTTTTTT. This sequence encodes CASSPWSIELTGELFF.

This clonotype was seen only a few times. V and J are TRBV5-4 and TRBJ1-6; maybe TRBD1 (5 bases). The germline V and J ends were trimmed by 0 bases and 6 bases, with 13 bases remaining between them. The germline gives CDR1 SGHNT, CDR2 YYREEE (reference sequence). The CDR3 length is 16 residues. The CDR3, as DNA: TGTGCCAGCAGCTTGGAGGGACGAGTAATTAATTCACCCCTCCACTTT. This gives the protein CASSLEGRVINSPLHF.

The rearrangement links TRBV20-1 to TRBJ1-2; D unclear. V lost 3 bases to trimming and J lost 4 bases, with 9 bases between them. CDR3 length: 12 residues. Germline loops: CDR1 DFQATT, CDR2 SNEGSKA (reference sequence). CDR3 region: CSASAETYGYTF. In nucleotides, the CDR3 is TGCAGTGCTAGTGCCGAAACCTATGGCTACACCTTC.

Only a few counts were recorded for this clonotype. The V call is TRBV7-6, the J call TRBJ1-1; tentative D call: TRBD1 (5 bases). V was pared by 1 base and J by 1 base, with 10 bases between. The germline CDR1 and CDR2 sequences are SGHVS and FNYEAQ. This CDR3 comprises 15 residues. The CDR3 is CASSLVGHQNTEAFF. CDR3 DNA sequence: TGTGCCAGCAGCTTAGTGGGGCACCAGAACACTGAAGCTTTCTTT.

There are a few counts of this clonotype. This chain connects TRBV20-1 to TRBJ1-3; D gene unclear. The V gene lost 3 bases and the J gene lost 0 bases, with 9 bases spanning the gap. From germline, CDR1 is DFQATT and CDR2 SNEGSKA (reference sequence). The CDR3 length is 14 residues. CDR3 amino acids: CSASRRNSGNTIYF. The CDR3 DNA follows: TGCAGTGCTAGTCGCCGGAACTCTGGAAACACCATATATTTT.

This clonotype was seen only a few times. The chain employs TRBV10-3 and TRBJ1-2; 12 positions match TRBD1. The CDR3 runs 14 residues. J gave up 6 bases and V 6 bases, and 5 bases lay outside the gene matches. CDR1 is ENHRY, CDR2 SYGVKD, per germline. The DNA of the CDR3 is TGTGCCATCAGGGACGGGACAGGGGGCCATGGCTACACCTTC. This encodes CAIRDGTGGHGYTF.

This clonotype was counted ten times or more. The chain links TRBV6-2 or TRBV6-3 to TRBJ2-7; D is possibly TRBD2 (5 bases). V dropped 2 bases and J dropped 4 bases, with 6 bases sitting between them. CDR3 length: 12 residues. Germline loops: CDR1 MNHEY, CDR2 SVGEGT. CDR3 protein: CASSYTGYEQYF. The DNA of the CDR3 is TGTGCCAGCAGTTACACGGGGTACGAGCAGTACTTC.

This sequence joins TRBV12-3 or TRBV12-4 and TRBJ2-7, with 7 bases matching TRBD1. V lost 7 bases to trimming and J lost 7 bases; unmatched junction nucleotides: 16. The CDR3 spans 15 residues. This chain's CDR3 is CASTNLRGPVGEQYF. The CDR3 DNA is TGTGCCAGCACCAATCTGAGGGGGCCGGTCGGGGAGCAGTACTTC.

V is TRBV20-1 and J is TRBJ1-3; unclear D gene. Between the trimmed V and J ends, which lost 0 bases and 8 bases, there was a span of 8 bases. The CDR3 totals 12 residues. Germline lookup yields CDR1 DFQATT and CDR2 SNEGSKA (reference sequence). CDR3 amino acids: CSARDLLDTIYF. The CDR3 nucleotides read TGCAGTGCTAGAGATTTACTGGACACCATATATTTT.

The rearrangement joins TRBV12-3 or TRBV12-4 to TRBJ2-3; unclear D gene. This CDR3 has 17 amino acids. The germline V and J ends were trimmed by 1 base and 0 bases, with 14 bases remaining between them. The CDR3 DNA reads as TGTGCCAGCAGTTTAGACCTGTTGGCGAGCAGCACAGATACGCAGTATTTT. Its protein product is CASSLDLLASSTDTQYF.

The chain has TRBV5-1 and TRBJ2-3; D is undetermined. CDR3 size: 13 residues. The ends were cut back, 3 bases at V and 4 bases at J, with 9 bases in the middle. CDR1 is SGHRS, CDR2 YFSETQ, per germline. The CDR3 nucleotides are TGCGCCAGCAGCTCGGAGATGGCAGATACGCAGTATTTT. Amino acid sequence: CASSSEMADTQYF.

This clonotype was recorded a few times. This chain uses TRBV13 with TRBJ2-7; 7 nucleotides align to TRBD1. In germline, CDR1 is PRHDT, CDR2 FYEKMQ (reference sequence). V shed 5 bases and J 5 bases; nucleotides not matched to a gene: 15. CDR3 size: 16 residues. DNA of the CDR3: TGTGCCAGCAGCCTGAGCAGAAGGGGGCCCTCGAACGAGCAGTACTTC. Its translation is CASSLSRRGPSNEQYF.

This clonotype showed up just a few times. The chain couples TRBV3-1 to TRBJ1-6; possible D gene TRBD1, 6 bases. The CDR3 length is 15 residues. V shed 1 base and J shed 10 bases, with 14 bases lying between them. Germline values: CDR1 LGHDT, CDR2 YNNKEL (reference sequence). This chain's CDR3 is CASSQGVTRGSPLHF. Here the CDR3 DNA reads TGTGCCAGCAGCCAAGGAGTGACAAGGGGGTCACCCCTCCACTTT.

The table lists this clonotype with a few counts. This rearrangement joins TRBV28 to TRBJ2-7; D gene unclear. The CDR3 covers 11 residues. The germline V gene encodes CDR1 MDHEN and CDR2 SYDVKM. Trimming took off 6 bases at V and 5 bases at J, with 8 bases between the two ends. The CDR3 coding sequence is TGTGCCAGCAGCCTCCTGGACGAGCAGTACTTC. Translating it yields CASSLLDEQYF.

In its sample, this clonotype was seen a few times. V usage is TRBV7-2 and J usage is TRBJ1-3, with D unclear. Germline values: CDR1 SGHTA, CDR2 FQGNSA. CDR3 size: 14 residues. Trimming removed 0 bases from V and 0 bases from J, with 3 bases in between. This CDR3 reads CASSLAYSGNTIYF. CDR3 DNA: TGTGCCAGCAGCTTAGCCTACTCTGGAAACACCATATATTTT. Full variable domain (rest looked up from reference TRBV7-2 and TRBJ1-3): GAGVSQSPSNKVTEKGKDVELRCDPISGHTALYWYRQSLGQGLEFLIYFQGNSAPDKSGLPSDRFSAERTGGSVSTLTIQRTQQEDSAVYLCASSLAYSGNTIYFGEGSWLTVV.

CDR3 in amino acids: CASRYSGYEQYF. The CDR3 bases are TGTGCCAGCCGCTATAGCGGTTACGAGCAGTACTTC. The chain joins TRBV6-6 to TRBJ2-7; maybe TRBD2 (6 bases). The V and J ends lost 8 bases and 4 bases respectively, with 12 bases between them. The CDR3 totals 12 residues. Per the germline V gene, CDR1 is MNHNY and CDR2 is SVGAGI (reference sequence).